Detailed here is one TCR beta chain. This specimen comes from a study of blood T cell repertoires in COVID-19. In the study overall: The samples span acute and convalescent COVID-19 from the United States, Italy and Spain.

V dropped 0 bases and J dropped 1 base, with 10 bases sitting between them. The CDR3 runs 16 residues. From germline, CDR1 is SGHRS and CDR2 YFSETQ. Generated by immunoSEQ multiplex PCR, the TCRdb table keeps only in-frame clones and is missing some. This repertoire shows about 420,000 clones, about 90% found once; its top ten account for 0.75% to 0.85%. Seattle cases were enrolled at active infection and followed longitudinally. The sample was peripheral blood. The receptor was isolated from a man aged 18 to 30 with COVID-19, enrolled during active disease. The chain combines TRBV5-1 with TRBJ2-2, with D unclear. The chain's CDR3 is CASSLDLRQNTGELFF. CDR3 DNA: TGCGCCAGCAGCTTGGATCTTCGACAGAACACCGGGGAGCTGTTTTTT.